Included here is one T cell receptor beta chain sequence, with context. Its target is unknown. The data belong to a study of T cell repertoires in cytomegalovirus infection. Study at large: HLA-B-restricted CMV epitopes that are well studied, plus recently identified HLA-C-restricted ones, were used by the study. Public TCR beta signatures provided an indication of both CMV infection and a matching HLA type. Points from the study as a whole: Using cumulative public TCR beta family frequency, the authors identified those who carried CMV together with the relevant HLA. Dominating the ex vivo response were HLA-C-restricted CMV-specific TCR beta clonotypes.

From the reads, TCRdb called clonotypes with MiXCR, one entry per CDR3 protein. Altogether 650,000 to 900,000 distinct CDR3 sequences are present, approximately 30% being singletons, with the ten largest covering around 12%. The CDR3 consists of 15 residues. V was shortened by 4 bases and J by 5 bases, with 17 bases between the two germline ends. Germline CDR1 is SGHVS and CDR2 is FQNEAQ. This receptor was obtained from a human donor in good health (CMV status not recorded). Some clones in this sample may be carry-over from other donors' samples. The chain recombines TRBV7-8 with TRBJ1-1; D not resolved. The sample in question was cultured CD8+ T cells from PBMCs, obtained from culture after CMV antigen stimulation. CDR3 sequence: CASSSPGSKGTEAFF. The CDR3 nucleotides are TGTGCCAGCAGCTCACCGGGCTCCAAGGGAACTGAAGCTTTCTTT.